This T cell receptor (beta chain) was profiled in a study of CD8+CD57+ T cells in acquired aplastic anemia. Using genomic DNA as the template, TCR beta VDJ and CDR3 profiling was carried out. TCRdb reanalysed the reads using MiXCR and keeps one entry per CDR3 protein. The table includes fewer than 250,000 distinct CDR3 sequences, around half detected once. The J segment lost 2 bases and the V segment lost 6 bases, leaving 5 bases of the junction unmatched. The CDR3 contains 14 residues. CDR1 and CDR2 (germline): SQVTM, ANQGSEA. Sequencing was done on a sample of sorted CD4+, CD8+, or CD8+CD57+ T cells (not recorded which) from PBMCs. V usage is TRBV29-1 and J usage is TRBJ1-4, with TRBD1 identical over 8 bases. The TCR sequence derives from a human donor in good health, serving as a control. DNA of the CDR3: TGCAGCGTCGAACAGGGGGTCACTAATGAAAAACTGTTTTTT. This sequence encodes CSVEQGVTNEKLFF.